This is a list of T cell receptor beta chains from one sample in a study of CD8+CD57+ T cells in acquired aplastic anemia. TCRdb reprocessed the reads with MiXCR, giving one entry per CDR3 protein. The table shows under 350,000 distinct CDR3 sequences, with 55% to 60% occurring only once. Sequenced: sorted CD4+, CD8+, or CD8+CD57+ T cells (not recorded which) from PBMCs. The receptors come from a human donor with severe aplastic anemia or a healthy control (not recorded which). The CDR3 runs from the conserved cysteine through the conserved F or W. The D gene is left open where the match is weak. The listing skips clone size in some rows; elsewhere it reads once, few, many or a size class.

-	TRBV10-3	TRBJ2-7	-	TGTGCCATCAGTGAGACGTTAGGGGACACTGCCTACGAGCAGTACTTC	CAISETLGDTAYEQYF
TRBD2	TRBV6-1	TRBJ2-1	-	TGTGCCAGCAGGGGACTAGACTACAATGAGCAGTTCTTC	CASRGLDYNEQFF
TRBD1	TRBV7-2	TRBJ2-3	-	TGTGCCAGCAGTTTCCAGGGGGTAGGCACAGATACGCAGTGTTTT	CASSFQGVGTDTQCF
TRBD2	TRBV20-1	TRBJ2-1	-	TGCAGTGGCACCTTAGCGGGGGTGGGTAATGAGCAGTTCTTC	CSGTLAGVGNEQFF
-	TRBV10-3	TRBJ2-3	many	TGTGCCATCAGTGGGGATGATACGCAGTATTTT	CAISGDDTQYF
-	TRBV7-8	TRBJ2-5	-	TGTGCCAGCGGCTTGGGGTCACGGGAGACCCAGTACTTC	CASGLGSRETQYF
-	TRBV9	TRBJ1-1	many	TGTGCCAGCAGTGTAGGGCCGGGGGGGGACTACATGAACACTGAAGCTTTCTTT	CASSVGPGGDYMNTEAFF
-	TRBV5-8	TRBJ2-7	many	TGTGCCAGCAGCTCGGAACCTCTCTCCTACGAGCAGTACTTC	CASSSEPLSYEQYF
-	TRBV7-9	TRBJ2-5	-	TGTGCCAGCAGCTGGAGCAGGGGGAGGGAGACCCAGTACTTC	CASSWSRGRETQYF
-	TRBV9	TRBJ2-2	-	TGTGCCAGCAGCGAGGGGCTGAACACCGGGGAGCTGTTTTTT	CASSEGLNTGELFF
TRBD1	TRBV12-3/TRBV12-4	TRBJ2-7	-	TGTGCCAGCAGTGGGGACAGGAAGCACGAGCAGTACTTC	CASSGDRKHEQYF
-	TRBV6-5	TRBJ1-3	many	TGTGCCAGCAGTTTCGACCTCCTCGGGGGAAACACCATATATTTT	CASSFDLLGGNTIYF
-	TRBV9	TRBJ2-3	-	TGTGCCAGCAGCGTAGGAGGGTTCGCCACAGATACGCAGTATTTT	CASSVGGFATDTQYF
-	TRBV29-1	TRBJ2-7	-	TGCAGCGTTAGGACAGCGGGCGCCTACGAGCAGTACTTC	CSVRTAGAYEQYF
-	TRBV20-1	TRBJ1-5	-	TGCAGTGCTAGAGATTCGGACAGCTCTAATCAGCCCCAGCATTTT	CSARDSDSSNQPQHF
-	TRBV20-1	TRBJ2-1	-	TGCAGTGCTAGAGATCTCCCAGGGGAGAGCAATGAGCAGTTCTTC	CSARDLPGESNEQFF
-	TRBV2	TRBJ1-1	-	TGTGCCAGGTCCGGGGGGACTGGAACTGAGGCTTTCTTT	CARSGGTGTEAFF
TRBD2	TRBV7-7	TRBJ2-1	many	TGTGCTAGCAGCTTAGCGGGGGGGGGCCGATTGGAGCAGTTCTTC	CASSLAGGGRLEQFF
-	TRBV20-1	TRBJ2-3	many	TGCAGTGCTAGAGATCAGGAGGAGGGGAAGGTTCCCACAGATACGCAGTATTTT	CSARDQEEGKVPTDTQYF
-	TRBV24-1	TRBJ2-3	-	TGTGCCACCAGTGATCCAACCCGGGACTCCACTGGCACAGATACGCAGTATTTT	CATSDPTRDSTGTDTQYF
TRBD1	TRBV11-2	TRBJ2-5	-	TGTGCCAGCAGCACCCTCCGGGACAGAGAAGAGACCCAGTACTTC	CASSTLRDREETQYF
-	TRBV7-2	TRBJ1-2	-	TGTGCCAGCAGCTTAGCAGGGGGTAAAGTAAGCTATGGCTACACCTTC	CASSLAGGKVSYGYTF
TRBD2	TRBV5-8	TRBJ2-5	-	TGTGCCAGCAGCCGTCGGGGGGGCGGAGAGACCCAGTACTTC	CASSRRGGGETQYF
-	TRBV7-9	TRBJ1-4	many	TGTGCCAGCAGCGAAGCGCAGGGAGGAGAGGAAAAACTGTTTTTT	CASSEAQGGEEKLFF
-	TRBV7-6	TRBJ1-4	-	TGTGCCAGCAGCTTAAACGGTGCAACTAATGAAAAACTGTTTTTT	CASSLNGATNEKLFF
-	TRBV7-8	TRBJ2-5	-	TGTGCCAGCAGCTTAGACAGGGAGGTCGGAGAGACCCAGTACTTC	CASSLDREVGETQYF
TRBD2	TRBV5-1	TRBJ2-2	many	TGCGCCAGCAGCTTGCTAGCGGGGGGGTCGAGCACCGGGGAGCTGTTTTTT	CASSLLAGGSSTGELFF
TRBD1	TRBV15	TRBJ2-7	-	TGTGCCACCAGCAGAGGGGGGACAGGGGGGGCGTTTGAACAGTACTTC	CATSRGGTGGAFEQYF
-	TRBV5-8	TRBJ1-3	many	TGTGCCAGCAGCCCTCCAGGCCTCTCTGGAAACACCATATATTTT	CASSPPGLSGNTIYF